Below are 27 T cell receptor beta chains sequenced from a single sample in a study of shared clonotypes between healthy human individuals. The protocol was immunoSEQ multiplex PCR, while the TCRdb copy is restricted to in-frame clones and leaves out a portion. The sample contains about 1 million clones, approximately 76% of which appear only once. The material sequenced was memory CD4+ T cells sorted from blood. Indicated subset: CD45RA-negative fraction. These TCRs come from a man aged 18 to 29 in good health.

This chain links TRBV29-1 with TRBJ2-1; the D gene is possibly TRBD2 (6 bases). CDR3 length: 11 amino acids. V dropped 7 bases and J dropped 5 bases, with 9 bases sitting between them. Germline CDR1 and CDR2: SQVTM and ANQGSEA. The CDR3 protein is CSATRNNEQFF. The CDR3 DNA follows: TGCAGCGCGACTAGAAACAATGAGCAGTTCTTC.

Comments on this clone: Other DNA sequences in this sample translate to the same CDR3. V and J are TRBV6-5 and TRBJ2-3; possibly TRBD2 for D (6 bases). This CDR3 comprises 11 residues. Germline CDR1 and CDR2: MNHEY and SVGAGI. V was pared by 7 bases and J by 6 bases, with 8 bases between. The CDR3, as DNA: TGTGCCAGCACAGGGAGGGATACGCAGTATTTT. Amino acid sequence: CASTGRDTQYF.

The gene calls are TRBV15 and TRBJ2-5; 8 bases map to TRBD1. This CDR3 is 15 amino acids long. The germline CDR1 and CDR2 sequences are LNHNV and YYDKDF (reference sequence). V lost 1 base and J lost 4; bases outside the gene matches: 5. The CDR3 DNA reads TGTGCCACCAGCAGAGTTGGGGGGACAGGAGAGACCCAGTACTTC. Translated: CATSRVGGTGETQYF.

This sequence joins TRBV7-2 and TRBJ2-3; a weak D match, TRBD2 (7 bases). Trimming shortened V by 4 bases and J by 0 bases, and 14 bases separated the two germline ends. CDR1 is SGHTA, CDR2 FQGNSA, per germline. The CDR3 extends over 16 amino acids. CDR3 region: CASSSRGGLSTDTQYF. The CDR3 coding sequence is TGTGCCAGCAGCTCTAGGGGGGGACTTAGCACAGATACGCAGTATTTT.

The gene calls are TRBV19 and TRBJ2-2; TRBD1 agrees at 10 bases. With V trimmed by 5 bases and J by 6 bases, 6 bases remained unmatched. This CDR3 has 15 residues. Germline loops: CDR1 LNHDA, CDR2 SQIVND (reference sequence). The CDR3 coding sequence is TGTGCCAGTAGTCCGGGACAGGGGTATGCCGGGGAGCTGTTTTTT. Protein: CASSPGQGYAGELFF.

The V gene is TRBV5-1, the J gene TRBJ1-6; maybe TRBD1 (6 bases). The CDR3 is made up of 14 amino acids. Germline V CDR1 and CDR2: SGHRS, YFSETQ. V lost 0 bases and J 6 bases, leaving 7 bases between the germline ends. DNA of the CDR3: TGCGCCAGCAGCTTGGAACAGGGTAATTCACCCCTCCACTTT. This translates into CASSLEQGNSPLHF.

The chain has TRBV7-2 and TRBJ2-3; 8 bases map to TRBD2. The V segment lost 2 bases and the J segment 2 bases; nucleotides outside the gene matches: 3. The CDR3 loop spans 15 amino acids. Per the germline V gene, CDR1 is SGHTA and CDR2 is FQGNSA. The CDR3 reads CASSLSGRHTDTQYF. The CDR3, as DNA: TGTGCCAGCAGCTTAAGCGGGAGACACACAGATACGCAGTATTTT.

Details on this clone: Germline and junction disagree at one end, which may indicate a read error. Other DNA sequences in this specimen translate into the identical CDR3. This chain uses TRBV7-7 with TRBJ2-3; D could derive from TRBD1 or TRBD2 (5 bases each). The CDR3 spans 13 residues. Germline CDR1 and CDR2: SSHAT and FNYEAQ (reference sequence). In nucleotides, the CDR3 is TGTGCTAGCAGCCTGGGACGGTTAGATACGCAGTATTTT. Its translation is CASSLGRLDTQYF.

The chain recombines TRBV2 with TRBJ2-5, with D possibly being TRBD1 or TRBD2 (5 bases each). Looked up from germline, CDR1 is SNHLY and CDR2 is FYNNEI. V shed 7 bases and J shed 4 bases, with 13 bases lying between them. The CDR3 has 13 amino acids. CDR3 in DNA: TGTGCCAGCATTGGGGACGTCAGAGAGACCCAGTACTTC. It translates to CASIGDVRETQYF.

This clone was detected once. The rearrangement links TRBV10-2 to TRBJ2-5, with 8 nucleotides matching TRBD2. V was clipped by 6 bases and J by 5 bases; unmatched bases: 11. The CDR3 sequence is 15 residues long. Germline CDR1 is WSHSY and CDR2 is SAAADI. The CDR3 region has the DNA TGCGCCAGCAGCGACGGGGGAGCGGGGGAGGAGACCCAGTACTTC. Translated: CASSDGGAGEETQYF.

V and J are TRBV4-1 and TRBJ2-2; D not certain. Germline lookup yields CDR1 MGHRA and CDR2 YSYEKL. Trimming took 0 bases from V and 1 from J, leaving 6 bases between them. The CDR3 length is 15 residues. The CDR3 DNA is TGCGCCAGCAGCCAAGAACACTGGAACACCGGGGAGCTGTTTTTT. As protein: CASSQEHWNTGELFF.

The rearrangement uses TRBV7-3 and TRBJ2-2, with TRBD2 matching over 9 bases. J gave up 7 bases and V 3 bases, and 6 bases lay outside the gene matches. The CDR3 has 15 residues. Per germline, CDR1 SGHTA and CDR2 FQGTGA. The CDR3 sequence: CASSFGGLAGGELFF. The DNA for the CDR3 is TGTGCCAGCAGCTTTGGGGGACTAGCCGGCGGGGAGCTGTTTTTT.

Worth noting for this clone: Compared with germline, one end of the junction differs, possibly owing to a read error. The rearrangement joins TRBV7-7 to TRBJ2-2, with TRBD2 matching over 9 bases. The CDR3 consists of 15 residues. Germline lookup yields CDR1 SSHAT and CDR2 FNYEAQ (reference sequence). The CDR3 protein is CASSASGTNTGELFF. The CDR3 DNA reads TGTGCTAGCAGCGCTAGCGGGACGAACACCGGGGAGCTGTTTTTT.

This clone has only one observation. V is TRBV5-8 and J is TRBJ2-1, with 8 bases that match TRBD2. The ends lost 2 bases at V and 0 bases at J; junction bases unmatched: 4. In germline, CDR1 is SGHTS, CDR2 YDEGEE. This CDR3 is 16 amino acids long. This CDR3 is CASSLAGVNSYNEQFF. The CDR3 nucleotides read TGTGCCAGCAGCTTAGCGGGGGTAAACTCCTACAATGAGCAGTTCTTC.

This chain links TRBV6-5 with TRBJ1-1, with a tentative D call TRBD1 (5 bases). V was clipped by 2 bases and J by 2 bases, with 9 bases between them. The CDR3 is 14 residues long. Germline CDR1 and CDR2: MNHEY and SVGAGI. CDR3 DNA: TGTGCCAGCAGTTACCCGACAGCCAACACTGAAGCTTTCTTT. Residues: CASSYPTANTEAFF.

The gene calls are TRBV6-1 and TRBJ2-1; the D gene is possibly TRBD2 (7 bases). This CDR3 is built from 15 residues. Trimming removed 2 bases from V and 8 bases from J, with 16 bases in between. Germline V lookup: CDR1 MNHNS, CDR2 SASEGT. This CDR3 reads CASSETAGPGDEQFF. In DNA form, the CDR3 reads TGTGCCAGCAGTGAAACAGCGGGACCAGGGGATGAGCAGTTCTTC.

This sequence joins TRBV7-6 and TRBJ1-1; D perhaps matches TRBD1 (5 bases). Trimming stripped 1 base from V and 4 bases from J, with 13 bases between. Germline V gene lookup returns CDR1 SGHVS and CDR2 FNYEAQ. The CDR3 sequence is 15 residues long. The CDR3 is CASSLGVAGGTEAFF. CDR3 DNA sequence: TGTGCCAGCAGCTTAGGGGTAGCCGGGGGCACTGAAGCTTTCTTT.

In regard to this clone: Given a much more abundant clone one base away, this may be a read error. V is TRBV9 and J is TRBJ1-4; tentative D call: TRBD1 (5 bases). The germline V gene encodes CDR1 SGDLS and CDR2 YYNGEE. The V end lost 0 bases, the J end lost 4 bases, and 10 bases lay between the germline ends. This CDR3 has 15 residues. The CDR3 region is CASSVGAGLNEKLFF. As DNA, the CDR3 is TGTGCCAGCAGCGTAGGGGCAGGGCTTAATGAAAAACTGTTTTTT.

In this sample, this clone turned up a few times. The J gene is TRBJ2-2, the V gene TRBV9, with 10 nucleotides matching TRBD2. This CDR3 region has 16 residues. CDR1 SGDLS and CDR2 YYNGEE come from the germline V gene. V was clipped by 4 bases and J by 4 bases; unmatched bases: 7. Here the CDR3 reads CASSPRTSGITGELFF. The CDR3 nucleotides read TGTGCCAGCAGCCCGCGGACTAGCGGTATCACCGGGGAGCTGTTTTTT.

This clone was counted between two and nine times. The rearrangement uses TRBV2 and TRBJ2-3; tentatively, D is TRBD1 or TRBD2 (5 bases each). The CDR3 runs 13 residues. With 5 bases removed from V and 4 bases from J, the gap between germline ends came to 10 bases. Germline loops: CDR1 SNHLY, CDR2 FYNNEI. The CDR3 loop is CASSPWDADTQYF. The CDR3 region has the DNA TGTGCCAGCAGTCCTTGGGACGCAGATACGCAGTATTTT.

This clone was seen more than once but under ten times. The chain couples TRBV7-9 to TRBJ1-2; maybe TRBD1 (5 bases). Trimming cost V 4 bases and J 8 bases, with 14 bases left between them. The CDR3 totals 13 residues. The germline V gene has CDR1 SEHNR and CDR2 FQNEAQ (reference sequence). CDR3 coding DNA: TGTGCCAGCAGCTCGGCAGGGTCCGCGGGCTACACCTTC. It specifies CASSSAGSAGYTF.

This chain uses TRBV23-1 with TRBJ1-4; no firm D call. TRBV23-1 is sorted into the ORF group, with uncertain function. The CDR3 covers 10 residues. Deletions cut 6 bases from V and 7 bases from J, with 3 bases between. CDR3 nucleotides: TGCGCCAGCAGGGGTGAAAAACTGTTTTTT. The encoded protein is CASRGEKLFF.

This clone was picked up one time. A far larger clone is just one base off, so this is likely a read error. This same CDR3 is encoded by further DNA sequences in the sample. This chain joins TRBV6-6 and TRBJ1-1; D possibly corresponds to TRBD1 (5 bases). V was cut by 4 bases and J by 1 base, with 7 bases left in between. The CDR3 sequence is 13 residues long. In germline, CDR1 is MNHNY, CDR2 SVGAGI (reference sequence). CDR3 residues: CASSFQGNTEAFF. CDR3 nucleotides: TGTGCCAGCAGTTTTCAGGGGAACACTGAAGCTTTCTTT.

The CDR3 loop reads CASSPGTHPADTQYF. The CDR3 DNA follows: TGTGCCAGCTCACCAGGGACTCATCCGGCAGATACGCAGTATTTT. The chain has TRBV18 and TRBJ2-3; D is possibly TRBD2 (6 bases). The CDR3 loop spans 15 amino acids. The V end was cut by 2 bases, the J end by 4 bases, with 13 bases between. Germline CDR1 is KGHSH and CDR2 is LQKENI.

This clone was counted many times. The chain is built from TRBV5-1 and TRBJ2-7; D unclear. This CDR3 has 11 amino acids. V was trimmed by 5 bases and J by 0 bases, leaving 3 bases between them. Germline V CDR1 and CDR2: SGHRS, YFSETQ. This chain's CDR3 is CASRASYEQYF. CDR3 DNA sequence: TGCGCCAGCAGAGCCTCCTACGAGCAGTACTTC. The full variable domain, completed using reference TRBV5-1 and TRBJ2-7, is KAGVTQTPRYLIKTRGQQVTLSCSPISGHRSVSWYQQTPGQGLQFLFEYFSETQRNKGNFPGRFSGRQFSNSRSEMNVSTLELGDSALYLCASRASYEQYFGPGTRLTVT.

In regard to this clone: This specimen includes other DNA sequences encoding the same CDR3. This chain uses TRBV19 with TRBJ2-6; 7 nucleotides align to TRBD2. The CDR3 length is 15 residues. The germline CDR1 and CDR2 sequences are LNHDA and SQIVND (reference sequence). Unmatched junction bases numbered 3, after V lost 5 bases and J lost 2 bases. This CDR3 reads CASSGEGAGANVLTF. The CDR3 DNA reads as TGTGCCAGTAGTGGGGAGGGCGCTGGGGCCAACGTCCTGACTTTC.

CDR3 region: CASSLVGDGEQPQHF. The CDR3 DNA sequence: TGTGCCAGCAGCTTAGTTGGGGACGGGGAACAGCCCCAGCATTTT. The chain employs TRBV7-9 and TRBJ1-5; a weak D match, TRBD1 (5 bases). Looked up from germline, CDR1 is SEHNR and CDR2 is FQNEAQ (reference sequence). The CDR3 is 15 residues long. V was pared by 1 base and J by 7 bases, with 14 bases between.